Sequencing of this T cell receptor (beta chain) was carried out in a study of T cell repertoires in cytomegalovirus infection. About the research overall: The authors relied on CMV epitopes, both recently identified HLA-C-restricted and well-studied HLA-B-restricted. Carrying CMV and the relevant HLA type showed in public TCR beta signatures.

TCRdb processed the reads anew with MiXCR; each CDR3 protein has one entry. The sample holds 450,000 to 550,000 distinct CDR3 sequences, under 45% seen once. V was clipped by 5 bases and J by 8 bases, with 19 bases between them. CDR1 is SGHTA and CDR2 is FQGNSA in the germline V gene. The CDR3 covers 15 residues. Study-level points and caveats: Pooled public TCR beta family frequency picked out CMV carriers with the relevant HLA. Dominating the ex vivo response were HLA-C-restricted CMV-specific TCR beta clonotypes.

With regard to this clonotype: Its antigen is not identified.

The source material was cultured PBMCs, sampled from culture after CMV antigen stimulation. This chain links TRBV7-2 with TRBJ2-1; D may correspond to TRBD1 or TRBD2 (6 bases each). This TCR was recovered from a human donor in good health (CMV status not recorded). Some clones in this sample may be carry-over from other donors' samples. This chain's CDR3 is CASSPQGLRGDEQFF. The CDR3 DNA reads TGTGCCAGCAGCCCCCAAGGGCTAAGGGGGGATGAGCAGTTCTTC.